The next 25 T cell receptor beta chains were all read from a single sample in a study of shared clonotypes between healthy human individuals. Method: immunoSEQ multiplex PCR; TCRdb's copy keeps in-frame clones and lacks some. The sample lists roughly 1.5 million clones; under 99% were seen once. Specimen: naive CD4+ T cells sorted from blood. Subset in this sample: CD45RA+ positively selected. The receptors were sampled from a man aged 30 to 45 in good health.

Of note for this clone: Other nucleotide sequences in the sample specify the same CDR3. V and J are TRBV29-1 and TRBJ2-3, with 9 bases fitting TRBD2. Germline CDR1 and CDR2: SQVTM and ANQGSEA. With V trimmed by 4 bases and J by 1 base, 3 bases remained unmatched. The CDR3 runs 14 residues. CDR3 residues: CSVGVAGGTDTQYF. CDR3 coding DNA: TGCAGCGTTGGGGTAGCGGGAGGCACAGATACGCAGTATTTT.

The chain links TRBV28 to TRBJ2-7; the D call may be TRBD1 or TRBD2 (5 bases each). V lost 5 bases to trimming and J lost 2 bases, with 19 bases between them. The germline V gene encodes CDR1 MDHEN and CDR2 SYDVKM. The CDR3 is 16 amino acids. The chain's CDR3 is CASSHHPGTPTYEQYF. The CDR3, as DNA: TGTGCCAGCAGTCACCATCCCGGGACGCCCACCTACGAGCAGTACTTC.

The CDR3 DNA follows: TGTGCCAGCAGTTCCCCTCCCCCGGAGCAGTTCTTC. Translated: CASSSPPPEQFF. This chain connects TRBV28 to TRBJ2-1; D gene uncertain. Trimming took off 4 bases at V and 10 bases at J, with 11 bases between the two ends. The CDR3 loop spans 12 amino acids. The germline V gene has CDR1 MDHEN and CDR2 SYDVKM.

The chain joins TRBV5-6 to TRBJ2-3; a weak D match, TRBD2 (6 bases). CDR1 is SGHDT and CDR2 is YYEEEE in the germline V gene. The CDR3 extends over 16 amino acids. Trimming removed 5 bases from V and 6 bases from J, with 22 bases in between. The CDR3 sequence is CASSSTRPLRMDTQYF. As DNA, the CDR3 is TGTGCCAGCAGTTCGACTAGGCCCTTGAGAATGGATACGCAGTATTTT.

The rearrangement uses TRBV10-3 and TRBJ2-5; D is possibly TRBD2 (7 bases). In germline, CDR1 is ENHRY, CDR2 SYGVKD. V was shortened by 6 bases and J by 3 bases, with 11 bases between the two germline ends. This CDR3 contains 13 residues. CDR3 loop: CAIREGGKETQYF. As DNA, the CDR3 is TGTGCCATCAGGGAGGGGGGGAAAGAGACCCAGTACTTC.

The chain employs TRBV6-5 and TRBJ1-5; 9 nucleotides agree with TRBD1. The CDR3 sequence is 14 residues long. Germline V gives CDR1 MNHEY, CDR2 SVGAGI. Trimming took 6 bases from V and 6 from J; bases not matched to a gene: 6. CDR3 DNA sequence: TGTGCCAGCAGGGGGACAGGGTGGGGTCAGCCCCAGCATTTT. Protein: CASRGTGWGQPQHF.

J is TRBJ1-2 and V is TRBV14; TRBD1 matches at 7 bases. CDR1 and CDR2 from the germline V gene are SGHDN and FVKESK. The V segment lost 4 bases and the J segment 4 bases; nucleotides outside the gene matches: 9. The CDR3 has 15 residues. The CDR3 protein is CASSLPGTEIYGYTF. The CDR3 DNA is TGTGCCAGCAGCCTCCCCGGGACAGAGATCTATGGCTACACCTTC.

The V call is TRBV11-2, the J call TRBJ2-3, with D perhaps assigned TRBD1 or TRBD2 (6 bases each). The length of the CDR3 is 16 residues. V dropped 1 base and J dropped 2 bases, with 13 bases sitting between them. Germline values: CDR1 SGHAT, CDR2 FQNNGV. The CDR3 here is CASSLVGGPPTDTQYF. The CDR3 DNA sequence: TGTGCCAGCAGCTTAGTGGGGGGCCCACCCACAGATACGCAGTATTTT.

This chain joins TRBV4-1 and TRBJ2-2; D gene uncertain. The germline V and J ends were trimmed by 0 bases and 9 bases, with 5 bases remaining between them. Germline V gene data show CDR1 as MGHRA and CDR2 as YSYEKL. CDR3 length: 12 residues. This CDR3 is CASSQDRRELFF. The CDR3 bases are TGCGCCAGCAGCCAAGATAGGAGGGAGCTGTTTTTT.

The V gene is TRBV21-1, the J gene TRBJ1-5. TRBV21-1 is reported as a pseudogene. The CDR3 has 15 residues. The CDR3 nucleotides read TGTGCCAGCCTATTGCGGGAGGGGAGCAATCAGCCCCAGCATTTT. Amino acid sequence: CASLLREGSNQPQHF.

The genes are TRBV7-9 and TRBJ2-1; weak D call: TRBD2 (6 bases). V lost 8 bases to trimming and J lost 3 bases, with 17 bases between them. The CDR3 has 15 residues. CDR1 and CDR2 from the germline V gene are SEHNR and FQNEAQ (reference sequence). CDR3 sequence: CASCPGGGRYNEQFF. CDR3 DNA sequence: TGTGCCAGCTGCCCCGGGGGAGGTCGCTACAATGAGCAGTTCTTC.

The chain uses TRBV18 and TRBJ2-3; D is unclear. Germline CDR1 is KGHSH and CDR2 is LQKENI. The ends were cut back, 3 bases at V and 5 bases at J, with 12 bases in the middle. CDR3 length: 14 amino acids. The CDR3 bases are TGTGCCAGCTCACCTCGGGCAGAAGGAGATACGCAGTATTTT. It is translated as CASSPRAEGDTQYF.

This rearrangement joins TRBV10-3 to TRBJ1-3; D remains ambiguous. The CDR3 loop spans 13 amino acids. With 1 base removed from V and 2 bases from J, the gap between germline ends came to 3 bases. In germline, CDR1 is ENHRY, CDR2 SYGVKD. Here the CDR3 reads CAISEYPGNTIYF. In DNA form, the CDR3 reads TGTGCCATCAGTGAGTACCCTGGAAACACCATATATTTT.

The J gene is TRBJ2-3, the V gene TRBV5-6; possibly TRBD2 for D (5 bases). With 0 bases removed from V and 3 bases from J, the gap between germline ends came to 8 bases. This CDR3 contains 14 residues. The germline V gene encodes CDR1 SGHDT and CDR2 YYEEEE. Written as DNA, the CDR3 is TGTGCCAGCAGCTTGGGCCTAGCAACAGATACGCAGTATTTT. This translates into CASSLGLATDTQYF.

The rearrangement joins TRBV5-5 to TRBJ1-1, with 8 bases that match TRBD1. V lost 2 bases to trimming and J lost 8 bases; unmatched junction nucleotides: 8. This CDR3 contains 14 residues. Germline assignment: CDR1 SGHKS and CDR2 YYEKEE (reference sequence). The DNA of the CDR3 is TGTGCCAGCAGCTTAACCGGGACAGGACGAGAAGCTTTCTTT. This sequence encodes CASSLTGTGREAFF.

The chain employs TRBV6-6 and TRBJ2-7; 7 bases line up with TRBD2. Germline CDR1 is MNHNY and CDR2 is SVGAGI (reference sequence). V dropped 1 base and J dropped 2; count of bases not matched to a gene: 5. The CDR3 is 15 residues long. CDR3 amino acids: CASSYYLGGTYEQYF. The CDR3 nucleotides are TGTGCCAGCAGTTACTATTTGGGAGGGACCTACGAGCAGTACTTC.

The chain combines TRBV10-3 with TRBJ2-5; D is unclear. The germline V gene has CDR1 ENHRY and CDR2 SYGVKD. Trimming stripped 8 bases from V and 5 bases from J, with 15 bases between. The CDR3 is 13 amino acids. CDR3 nucleotides: TGTGCCATCTCTGAGGCGATCCGTGAGACCCAGTACTTC. This codes for CAISEAIRETQYF.

The chain is built from TRBV27 and TRBJ1-4; the D is unclear. The V end was cut by 2 bases, the J end by 0 bases, with 13 bases between. The germline gives CDR1 MNHEY, CDR2 SMNVEV (reference sequence). This CDR3 has 17 residues. CDR3 nucleotide sequence: TGTGCCAGCAGTTTAACCTCAACACGGGCAACTAATGAAAAACTGTTTTTT. Translated, it gives CASSLTSTRATNEKLFF.

In DNA form, the CDR3 reads TGTGCCAGCAGCTGGGGACTAGCGGGAGCTGGCTACGAGCAGTACTTC. This encodes CASSWGLAGAGYEQYF. The chain recombines TRBV7-8 with TRBJ2-7; 14 bases match TRBD2. The CDR3 length is 16 residues. With 4 bases clipped from V and 3 bases from J, the junction kept 5 bases outside the gene matches. Germline loops: CDR1 SGHVS, CDR2 FQNEAQ.

This clone appeared a single time. This chain joins TRBV18 and TRBJ2-5; maybe TRBD2 (5 bases). CDR1 and CDR2 (germline): KGHSH, LQKENI. Deletions cut 6 bases from V and 3 bases from J, with 20 bases between. The CDR3 contains 16 residues. CDR3 loop: CASSQIPRTAKETQYF. CDR3 coding DNA: TGTGCCAGCTCCCAAATCCCGCGGACTGCCAAAGAGACCCAGTACTTC.

The CDR3 protein is CASSEFRGSGKTQYF. CDR3 sequence (DNA): TGTGCCAGCAGTGAATTTCGAGGGAGCGGGAAGACCCAGTACTTC. The V call is TRBV25-1, the J call TRBJ2-5; 7 nucleotides match TRBD2. Germline V gene sequence: CDR1 MGHDK, CDR2 SYGVNS. This CDR3 contains 15 residues. The J segment lost 6 bases and the V segment lost 1 base, leaving 8 bases of the junction unmatched.

The chain carries TRBV25-1 and TRBJ1-1; possible D gene TRBD1, 5 bases. Trimming removed 0 bases from V and 5 bases from J, with 13 bases in between. Germline assignment: CDR1 MGHDK and CDR2 SYGVNS. The CDR3 contains 15 residues. This CDR3 is CASSEYTRAGTEAFF. DNA for the CDR3: TGTGCCAGCAGTGAATATACCAGGGCCGGGACTGAAGCTTTCTTT.

V gene TRBV7-9 combines with J gene TRBJ2-1; D unclear. Between the trimmed V and J ends, which lost 4 bases and 7 bases, there was a span of 11 bases. CDR3 length: 13 amino acids. The germline gives CDR1 SEHNR, CDR2 FQNEAQ (reference sequence). In DNA form, the CDR3 reads TGTGCCAGCAGCTCCCAAGCCGGGAATGAGCAGTTCTTC. Protein product: CASSSQAGNEQFF.

CDR3 region: CASSQEGTHYGYTF. The CDR3 nucleotides read TGCGCCAGCAGCCAAGAGGGGACTCACTATGGCTACACCTTC. The chain recombines TRBV4-3 with TRBJ1-2, with a possible D match to TRBD1 (5 bases). The germline V gene encodes CDR1 LGHNA and CDR2 YSLEER. The CDR3 has 14 amino acids. The V end lost 0 bases, the J end lost 3 bases, and 8 bases lay between the germline ends.

The chain carries TRBV5-1 and TRBJ1-1, with D tentatively TRBD1 (5 bases). This CDR3 contains 13 residues. Per germline, CDR1 SGHRS and CDR2 YFSETQ. V shed 5 bases and J shed 12 bases, with 20 bases lying between them. CDR3 in amino acids: CASSYTTDREPFF. The CDR3 DNA reads TGCGCCAGCAGTTACACCACCGACAGAGAACCTTTCTTT. Full variable domain (missing parts from reference TRBV5-1 and TRBJ1-1): KAGVTQTPRYLIKTRGQQVTLSCSPISGHRSVSWYQQTPGQGLQFLFEYFSETQRNKGNFPGRFSGRQFSNSRSEMNVSTLELGDSALYLCASSYTTDREPFFGQGTRLTVV.